Below, 14 T cell receptor beta chains from the same sample are listed, as sequenced in a study of T cell responses to AZD1222 COVID-19 vaccine (dated by TCRdb to the early 2020s). The time point label for this specimen denotes: baseline before first vaccination. The treatment or condition label here, explained by the study, means: meningococcal conjugate vaccine given as trial control. The library was produced with the immunoSEQ multiplex PCR assay. In its TCRdb copy, this immuneACCESS table keeps in-frame sequences only and misses some clones. Where compared with another copy, unresolved V genes explain less than half of these, and the others have no known cause. The sample table shows roughly 90,000 clones, and 75% to 95% are seen once. 3.5% to 5.5% of the sample comes from the top ten. This material consisted of peripheral blood, taken on day 0 of MenACWY control vaccination. The origin of the receptors is an adult in good health.

The V call is TRBV6-1, the J call TRBJ2-7; D ambiguous. The V end lost 2 bases, the J end lost 0 bases, and 17 bases lay between the germline ends. Germline CDR1 and CDR2: MNHNS and SASEGT. CDR3 length equals 17 residues. The CDR3 nucleotides read TGTGCCAGCAGTGAACCCCGGTCCCCGCCCCCCTCCTACGAGCAGTACTTC. Translation gives CASSEPRSPPPSYEQYF.

The rearrangement links TRBV11-2 to TRBJ2-1; 8 bases line up with TRBD2. With 4 bases clipped from V and 5 bases from J, the junction kept 7 bases outside the gene matches. The CDR3 totals 15 residues. Germline V lookup: CDR1 SGHAT, CDR2 FQNNGV. The CDR3 DNA is TGTGCCAGCAGCTCAACTAGCGGTATCAACAATGAGCAGTTCTTC. Its translation is CASSSTSGINNEQFF.

V and J are TRBV12-3 or TRBV12-4 and TRBJ1-2, with 7 bases aligning to TRBD1. Unmatched junction bases numbered 7, after V lost 6 bases and J lost 6 bases. This CDR3 region has 13 residues. This CDR3 reads CASRADRRDGYTF. The CDR3 region has the DNA TGTGCCAGCAGGGCGGACAGGCGGGATGGCTACACCTTC.

This chain connects TRBV5-1 to TRBJ1-4, with 12 bases identical to TRBD1. V dropped 2 bases and J dropped 8; count of bases not matched to a gene: 4. Germline assignment: CDR1 SGHRS and CDR2 YFSETQ. The CDR3 is made up of 15 amino acids. The CDR3 region is CASSFSGTGGEKLFF. CDR3 DNA: TGCGCCAGCAGCTTCTCAGGGACAGGGGGCGAAAAACTGTTTTTT. Supplemented by reference TRBV5-1 and TRBJ1-4, the full variable domain reads KAGVTQTPRYLIKTRGQQVTLSCSPISGHRSVSWYQQTPGQGLQFLFEYFSETQRNKGNFPGRFSGRQFSNSRSEMNVSTLELGDSALYLCASSFSGTGGEKLFFGSGTQLSVL.

This chain joins TRBV7-2 and TRBJ2-5; no clear D gene. Trimming shortened V by 5 bases and J by 13 bases, and 17 bases separated the two germline ends. Germline CDR1 reads SGHTA; CDR2 reads FQGNSA. The CDR3 consists of 12 residues. The CDR3 sequence: CASSVTDPRRYF. The CDR3 DNA follows: TGTGCCAGCAGCGTAACCGACCCCAGGAGGTACTTC.

This chain links TRBV5-1 with TRBJ2-7; D not resolved. CDR3 size: 14 residues. The germline V and J ends were trimmed by 6 bases and 4 bases, with 17 bases remaining between them. CDR1 SGHRS and CDR2 YFSETQ come from the germline V gene. CDR3: CASKIPAESYEQYF. The CDR3, as DNA: TGCGCCAGCAAAATTCCCGCCGAATCTTACGAGCAGTACTTC.

The chain uses TRBV5-1 and TRBJ1-1, with TRBD1 matching over 8 bases. The CDR3 length is 15 residues. V was clipped by 0 bases and J by 3 bases; unmatched bases: 4. Germline values: CDR1 SGHRS, CDR2 YFSETQ. The CDR3 loop is CASSLAAGGYTEAFF. The CDR3 DNA reads TGCGCCAGCAGCTTGGCGGCAGGGGGCTACACTGAAGCTTTCTTT. Based on the CDR3 plus reference TRBV5-1 and TRBJ1-1, the full variable domain is KAGVTQTPRYLIKTRGQQVTLSCSPISGHRSVSWYQQTPGQGLQFLFEYFSETQRNKGNFPGRFSGRQFSNSRSEMNVSTLELGDSALYLCASSLAAGGYTEAFFGQGTRLTVV.

The chain couples TRBV12-3 or TRBV12-4 to TRBJ2-2; the D is unclear. V lost 5 bases and J lost 6, with 7 bases in between. The CDR3 is 12 amino acids. CDR3 sequence (DNA): TGTGCCAGCAGTCCAAGATCCGGGGAGCTGTTTTTT. Its translation is CASSPRSGELFF.

The CDR3 nucleotides read TGCGCCAGCAGTGAAGGGGGCAATACGCAGTATTTT. Amino acid sequence: CASSEGGNTQYF. This chain links TRBV10-1 with TRBJ2-3, with TRBD1 matching over 7 bases. The CDR3 totals 12 residues. The V gene end was trimmed by 3 bases and the J gene end by 7 bases; junction bases not matched to a gene: 1. Germline V gene data show CDR1 as WNHNN and CDR2 as SYGVQD (reference sequence).

The chain recombines TRBV27 with TRBJ2-5; D call uncertain. The germline CDR1 and CDR2 sequences are MNHEY and SMNVEV (reference sequence). V gave up 0 bases and J gave up 5 bases, with 10 bases separating them. This CDR3 is built from 14 residues. The CDR3 loop reads CASSLSTSRETQYF. CDR3 in DNA: TGTGCCAGCAGTTTATCTACGTCCAGGGAGACCCAGTACTTC.

This clone was detected once. This rearrangement joins TRBV6-5 to TRBJ1-2, with D possibly matching TRBD1 (5 bases). With 6 bases removed from V and 6 bases from J, the gap between germline ends came to 8 bases. The germline gives CDR1 MNHEY, CDR2 SVGAGI. This CDR3 is 11 amino acids long. The DNA of the CDR3 is TGTGCCAGCAGGGGGACGGATGGCTACACCTTC. It is translated as CASRGTDGYTF.

This clone was recorded once. V gene TRBV10-3 combines with J gene TRBJ1-2; the match to TRBD1 covers 7 bases. J gave up 4 bases and V 6 bases, and 17 bases lay outside the gene matches. The germline V gene encodes CDR1 ENHRY and CDR2 SYGVKD. The CDR3 length is 17 residues. Here the CDR3 reads CAIRDPSRQGSGYGYTF. As DNA, the CDR3 is TGTGCCATCAGAGATCCCTCCAGACAGGGATCAGGCTATGGCTACACCTTC.

The chain carries TRBV5-1 and TRBJ1-5, with 9 bases matching TRBD1. Germline lookup yields CDR1 SGHRS and CDR2 YFSETQ. The CDR3 has 14 amino acids. The V and J ends lost 5 bases and 7 bases, in that order; junction bases with no gene match: 7. CDR3 coding DNA: TGCGCCAGCAGTAAAACAGGGGGCGGCCAGCCCCAGCATTTT. Translation: CASSKTGGGQPQHF.

The chain recombines TRBV27 with TRBJ2-5; D unresolved. This CDR3 region has 14 residues. Germline V gives CDR1 MNHEY, CDR2 SMNVEV (reference sequence). The germline V and J ends were trimmed by 3 bases and 4 bases, with 12 bases remaining between them. This CDR3 reads CASSFIRAAETQYF. CDR3 DNA sequence: TGTGCCAGCAGTTTCATCCGGGCCGCAGAGACCCAGTACTTC.